A selection of T cell receptor beta chains follows, all from one sample in a study of CD8 T cells in Susac syndrome. TCRdb reanalysed the immunoSEQ multiplex PCR reads using MiXCR and keeps one entry per CDR3 protein. The table records 150,000 to 200,000 distinct CDR3 sequences, around 94% of them present only once. Sequenced input: CD4+ T cells from PBMCs. These receptor sequences come from a human donor with Susac syndrome. CDR3s include the opening cysteine and the closing phenylalanine or tryptophan. D genes are given only for firm matches. Clone sizes are given selectively: once, few, many, or a class where the clone is expanded.

CDR3nt: TGCAGTGTTCGACTAGCGGGAGTTGAGACCCAGTACTTC
CDR3aa: CSVRLAGVETQYF
d_gene: TRBD2
v_gene: TRBV20-1
abundance: NA
j_gene: TRBJ2-5

CDR3nt: TGTGCCAGCAGATTCGACAAGAGGAGCACAGATACGCAGTATTTT
CDR3aa: CASRFDKRSTDTQYF
d_gene: NA
v_gene: TRBV6-5
abundance: once
j_gene: TRBJ2-3

CDR3nt: TGCAGCGCCGGGACAGGGTCTTACAATGAGCAGTTCTTC
CDR3aa: CSAGTGSYNEQFF
d_gene: TRBD1
v_gene: TRBV29-1
abundance: NA
j_gene: TRBJ2-1

CDR3nt: TGCAGTGCCCCTCTGGCAGGGATATCCTACGAGCAGTACTTC
CDR3aa: CSAPLAGISYEQYF
d_gene: NA
v_gene: TRBV20-1
abundance: NA
j_gene: TRBJ2-7

CDR3nt: TGTGCCAGTAGCCTAAGACAGGCTCCGAACACTGAAGCTTTCTTT
CDR3aa: CASSLRQAPNTEAFF
d_gene: NA
v_gene: TRBV19
abundance: NA
j_gene: TRBJ1-1

CDR3nt: TGCAGTGCTAGAGCGGGTGGGCAGGTCAAAAACATTCAGTACTTC
CDR3aa: CSARAGGQVKNIQYF
d_gene: NA
v_gene: TRBV20-1
abundance: NA
j_gene: TRBJ2-4

CDR3nt: TGTGCCAGCAGGGCTTACAATGAGCAGTTCTTC
CDR3aa: CASRAYNEQFF
d_gene: NA
v_gene: TRBV12-3/TRBV12-4
abundance: NA
j_gene: TRBJ2-1

CDR3nt: TGTGCCAGCAGTTGGGACAGCCCAAACACCGGGGAGCTGTTTTTT
CDR3aa: CASSWDSPNTGELFF
d_gene: TRBD1
v_gene: TRBV12-3/TRBV12-4
abundance: NA
j_gene: TRBJ2-2

CDR3nt: TGCAGTGCGTGGCAGACAGGGAACTATGGCTACACCTTC
CDR3aa: CSAWQTGNYGYTF
d_gene: TRBD1
v_gene: TRBV20-1
abundance: NA
j_gene: TRBJ1-2

CDR3nt: TGTGCCAGCAGCCCACGTGGGGGCGGAGAGAACGCAAAGTACTTC
CDR3aa: CASSPRGGGENAKYF
d_gene: NA
v_gene: TRBV3-1
abundance: NA
j_gene: TRBJ2-5

CDR3nt: TGTGCCAGCAGACAGGGACAGGGGAACACTGAAGCTTTCTTT
CDR3aa: CASRQGQGNTEAFF
d_gene: TRBD1
v_gene: TRBV5-4
abundance: NA
j_gene: TRBJ1-1

CDR3nt: TGTGCCAGCAGCCAAGATCTTTCGGGAGAAGCTTTCTTT
CDR3aa: CASSQDLSGEAFF
d_gene: NA
v_gene: TRBV3-1
abundance: NA
j_gene: TRBJ1-1

CDR3nt: TGTGCCAGCAGAAGGGGGGGTTTTAGGGGGGTTAACACTGAAGCTTTCTTT
CDR3aa: CASRRGGFRGVNTEAFF
d_gene: NA
v_gene: TRBV2
abundance: NA
j_gene: TRBJ1-1

CDR3nt: TGCAGTGCTAGAGCCGGGACTAGCGGCGAGACCCAGTACTTC
CDR3aa: CSARAGTSGETQYF
d_gene: TRBD2
v_gene: TRBV20-1
abundance: NA
j_gene: TRBJ2-5

CDR3nt: TGTGCCAGCAGGCTCGGACAGACCCTGCCCTACGAGCAGTACTTC
CDR3aa: CASRLGQTLPYEQYF
d_gene: NA
v_gene: TRBV6-2/TRBV6-3
abundance: NA
j_gene: TRBJ2-7

CDR3nt: TGTGCCAGCAGCCAAGGTAGACAGGGGGACGAGCAGTACTTC
CDR3aa: CASSQGRQGDEQYF
d_gene: TRBD1
v_gene: TRBV4-2
abundance: NA
j_gene: TRBJ2-7

CDR3nt: TGTGCCTGGGGGATTAGAAGAGGAACCGGGGAGCTGTTTTTT
CDR3aa: CAWGIRRGTGELFF
d_gene: NA
v_gene: TRBV30
abundance: once
j_gene: TRBJ2-2

CDR3nt: TGCAGCGTCCTCTTACAGGGGTTTACTGAAGCTTTCTTT
CDR3aa: CSVLLQGFTEAFF
d_gene: TRBD1
v_gene: TRBV29-1
abundance: NA
j_gene: TRBJ1-1

CDR3nt: TGTGCCTGGGCACAGGGGGCTCGGGATACGCAGTATTTT
CDR3aa: CAWAQGARDTQYF
d_gene: TRBD1
v_gene: TRBV30
abundance: NA
j_gene: TRBJ2-3

CDR3nt: TGTGCCAGCAGCCCCCGGGACTATTACAATGAGCAGTTCTTC
CDR3aa: CASSPRDYYNEQFF
d_gene: TRBD2
v_gene: TRBV13
abundance: NA
j_gene: TRBJ2-1

CDR3nt: TGTGCCAGCAGCCAAACGACGAACACTGAAGCTTTCTTT
CDR3aa: CASSQTTNTEAFF
d_gene: NA
v_gene: TRBV3-1
abundance: NA
j_gene: TRBJ1-1

CDR3nt: TGCGCCAGCAGCTTAACGGGGTGGCAATACGAGCAGTACTTC
CDR3aa: CASSLTGWQYEQYF
d_gene: NA
v_gene: TRBV5-1
abundance: NA
j_gene: TRBJ2-7

CDR3nt: TGCAGTGCTAGTGAAGGGGATGGCTACACCTTC
CDR3aa: CSASEGDGYTF
d_gene: NA
v_gene: TRBV20-1
abundance: NA
j_gene: TRBJ1-2

CDR3nt: TGTGCCAGCAGCTTAAGGGTCATCGCCTACGAGCAGTACTTC
CDR3aa: CASSLRVIAYEQYF
d_gene: NA
v_gene: TRBV11-2
abundance: NA
j_gene: TRBJ2-7

CDR3nt: TGCGCCAGCAGCTTGGATGCAGCTTTGGCTGGGGCCAACGTCCTGACTTTC
CDR3aa: CASSLDAALAGANVLTF
d_gene: NA
v_gene: TRBV5-1
abundance: NA
j_gene: TRBJ2-6

CDR3nt: TGTGCCTGGAGGGCGACAGTGAACACTGAAGCTTTCTTT
CDR3aa: CAWRATVNTEAFF
d_gene: NA
v_gene: TRBV30
abundance: NA
j_gene: TRBJ1-1

CDR3nt: TGTGCCAGCAGTGGGGCCGGTGGGGACACTGAAGCTTTCTTT
CDR3aa: CASSGAGGDTEAFF
d_gene: NA
v_gene: TRBV25-1
abundance: NA
j_gene: TRBJ1-1

CDR3nt: TGTGCCAGCAGCCAAATCCCACGGACCAACACTGAAGCTTTCTTT
CDR3aa: CASSQIPRTNTEAFF
d_gene: NA
v_gene: TRBV3-1
abundance: NA
j_gene: TRBJ1-1

CDR3nt: TGTGCCAGCAGCTTAGACGAGAGGAACTATGGCTACACCTTC
CDR3aa: CASSLDERNYGYTF
d_gene: NA
v_gene: TRBV7-9
abundance: NA
j_gene: TRBJ1-2

CDR3nt: TGTGCCAGCAGTTACTCCGCGAATTCAGGGAGAGGGCCCTACGAGCAGTACTTC
CDR3aa: CASSYSANSGRGPYEQYF
d_gene: NA
v_gene: TRBV6-5
abundance: NA
j_gene: TRBJ2-7

CDR3nt: TGTGCCAGCAGCGAACCCCTGAACACTGAAGCTTTCTTT
CDR3aa: CASSEPLNTEAFF
d_gene: NA
v_gene: TRBV7-9
abundance: few
j_gene: TRBJ1-1

CDR3nt: TGCAGCGTTGATCAGAGGGAGACCCAGTACTTC
CDR3aa: CSVDQRETQYF
d_gene: NA
v_gene: TRBV29-1
abundance: NA
j_gene: TRBJ2-5

CDR3nt: TGCAGCGTTGGGGAGGAGAGGAATCAGCCCCAGCATTTT
CDR3aa: CSVGEERNQPQHF
d_gene: NA
v_gene: TRBV29-1
abundance: few
j_gene: TRBJ1-5

CDR3nt: TGTGCCAGCAGCGCGAGCCGGGCAGACAATGAGCAGTTCTTC
CDR3aa: CASSASRADNEQFF
d_gene: NA
v_gene: TRBV9
abundance: NA
j_gene: TRBJ2-1

CDR3nt: TGTGCCAGCAGCTTAAAGGCGGGGGGATTCTACGAGCAGTACTTC
CDR3aa: CASSLKAGGFYEQYF
d_gene: TRBD2
v_gene: TRBV3-1
abundance: few
j_gene: TRBJ2-7

CDR3nt: TGCAGTGCCCCTCCTCCGGGGTTAGCGGGAGGAACAGATACGCAGTATTTT
CDR3aa: CSAPPPGLAGGTDTQYF
d_gene: TRBD2
v_gene: TRBV20-1
abundance: NA
j_gene: TRBJ2-3

CDR3nt: TGTGCCAGCACCCATCGGCTAGCGGGGACCGGGGAGCTGTTTTTT
CDR3aa: CASTHRLAGTGELFF
d_gene: TRBD2
v_gene: TRBV2
abundance: once
j_gene: TRBJ2-2

CDR3nt: TGTGCCAGCACCGCCTCACTAGCGGGAGTCATTGAGACCCAGTACTTC
CDR3aa: CASTASLAGVIETQYF
d_gene: TRBD2
v_gene: TRBV6-6
abundance: NA
j_gene: TRBJ2-5

CDR3nt: TGCAGTGCTAGAGAGTTCGGAGCGGGAGGGCCTGTCGCCAAAAACATTCAGTACTTC
CDR3aa: CSAREFGAGGPVAKNIQYF
d_gene: TRBD2
v_gene: TRBV20-1
abundance: NA
j_gene: TRBJ2-4

CDR3nt: TGTGCCAGCAGCCTAGCGGGAGGGTTGGAGAATGAGCAGTTCTTC
CDR3aa: CASSLAGGLENEQFF
d_gene: TRBD2
v_gene: TRBV12-3/TRBV12-4
abundance: NA
j_gene: TRBJ2-1

CDR3nt: TGTGCCAGTACCACCGCGGGAGGGGGGGGCTTCGGGGAGCTGTTTTTT
CDR3aa: CASTTAGGGGFGELFF
d_gene: TRBD2
v_gene: TRBV19
abundance: NA
j_gene: TRBJ2-2

CDR3nt: TGTGCCAGCAGCCATCGACTTGGTCGGTACGAGCAGTACTTC
CDR3aa: CASSHRLGRYEQYF
d_gene: NA
v_gene: TRBV5-4
abundance: NA
j_gene: TRBJ2-7

CDR3nt: TGTGCCAGTAGTATCGGCTACTATAGCAATCAGCCCCAGCATTTT
CDR3aa: CASSIGYYSNQPQHF
d_gene: NA
v_gene: TRBV19
abundance: NA
j_gene: TRBJ1-5

CDR3nt: TGTGCCAGCTCACCTCAGGGAAGGACTGAAGCTTTCTTT
CDR3aa: CASSPQGRTEAFF
d_gene: NA
v_gene: TRBV18
abundance: NA
j_gene: TRBJ1-1

CDR3nt: TGTGCCAGTCGACAGGGGACCTACGAGCAGTACTTC
CDR3aa: CASRQGTYEQYF
d_gene: TRBD1
v_gene: TRBV6-1
abundance: NA
j_gene: TRBJ2-7

CDR3nt: TGTGCCAGCAGCTTAGGGTCGAACACCCACTATGGCTACACCTTC
CDR3aa: CASSLGSNTHYGYTF
d_gene: NA
v_gene: TRBV7-2
abundance: once
j_gene: TRBJ1-2

CDR3nt: TGTGCCAGCAGAAGACTAGTTTACAATGAGCAGTTCTTC
CDR3aa: CASRRLVYNEQFF
d_gene: NA
v_gene: TRBV7-9
abundance: NA
j_gene: TRBJ2-1

CDR3nt: TGCGCCAGCAGCTTGGGGACAGCCTCGAACACCGGGGAGCTGTTTTTT
CDR3aa: CASSLGTASNTGELFF
d_gene: NA
v_gene: TRBV5-1
abundance: few
j_gene: TRBJ2-2

CDR3nt: TGTGCCAGCAGTTTAACGACAGGTACCTACGAGCAGTACTTC
CDR3aa: CASSLTTGTYEQYF
d_gene: NA
v_gene: TRBV12-3/TRBV12-4
abundance: NA
j_gene: TRBJ2-7

CDR3nt: TGTGCCAGCAGCCAATTCGCCGGGGGAGAGACCCAGTACTTC
CDR3aa: CASSQFAGGETQYF
d_gene: NA
v_gene: TRBV4-2
abundance: NA
j_gene: TRBJ2-5

CDR3nt: TGTGCCTGGAGTGAGACAGCTTTGTACTATGGCTACACCTTC
CDR3aa: CAWSETALYYGYTF
d_gene: NA
v_gene: TRBV30
abundance: NA
j_gene: TRBJ1-2

CDR3nt: TGTGCCAGCAGCCGGCGGGGGGACCACTATGGCTACACCTTC
CDR3aa: CASSRRGDHYGYTF
d_gene: NA
v_gene: TRBV3-1
abundance: NA
j_gene: TRBJ1-2

CDR3nt: TGTGCCAGCAGCCAAGATCAAGGACAGGGGGTGAGGACCCAGTACTTC
CDR3aa: CASSQDQGQGVRTQYF
d_gene: TRBD1
v_gene: TRBV4-2
abundance: NA
j_gene: TRBJ2-5

CDR3nt: TGTGCCAGCAGTTCCGCAGGGGGGACCGGGGAGCTGTTTTTT
CDR3aa: CASSSAGGTGELFF
d_gene: NA
v_gene: TRBV12-3/TRBV12-4
abundance: NA
j_gene: TRBJ2-2

CDR3nt: TGTGCCACCAGTGATTCGGGACAGGGGTTACGCACCGGGGAGCTGTTTTTT
CDR3aa: CATSDSGQGLRTGELFF
d_gene: TRBD1
v_gene: TRBV24-1
abundance: once
j_gene: TRBJ2-2

CDR3nt: TGTGCCAGCAGCTTAGATCGCAGGCAATGGACCCAGTACTTC
CDR3aa: CASSLDRRQWTQYF
d_gene: NA
v_gene: TRBV7-8
abundance: NA
j_gene: TRBJ2-5

CDR3nt: TGTGCCAGCAGCCCCGACCTGGTAAGCGGCCGGTCGTCTCTGAGCACAGATACGCAGTATTTT
CDR3aa: CASSPDLVSGRSSLSTDTQYF
d_gene: NA
v_gene: TRBV14
abundance: once
j_gene: TRBJ2-3

CDR3nt: TGTGCCAGCAGTTTAAGGCAGGTCAATCAGCCCCAGCATTTT
CDR3aa: CASSLRQVNQPQHF
d_gene: NA
v_gene: TRBV12-3/TRBV12-4
abundance: NA
j_gene: TRBJ1-5

CDR3nt: TGTGCCAGCTCACCGCGGACAGGGGAGAACACTGAAGCTTTCTTT
CDR3aa: CASSPRTGENTEAFF
d_gene: TRBD1
v_gene: TRBV18
abundance: NA
j_gene: TRBJ1-1

CDR3nt: TGTGCCAGCAGCCTTGGGACTAGCCGGTTGGATACGCAGTATTTT
CDR3aa: CASSLGTSRLDTQYF
d_gene: TRBD2
v_gene: TRBV11-3
abundance: NA
j_gene: TRBJ2-3